Below are 14 T cell receptor beta chains sequenced from a single sample in a study of T cells in localized non-small cell lung cancer. Here immunoSEQ multiplex PCR was the method, and the copy in TCRdb shows in-frame clones only, minus some. The table shows approximately 4,000 clones, with roughly two fifths occurring only once. The sample here was lung tumor tissue, taken before any cancer treatment. Receptor source: a woman between 40 and 69 years old with stage I lung adenocarcinoma.

The V call is TRBV19, the J call TRBJ1-5; perhaps TRBD1 as D (5 bases). CDR3 size: 17 residues. Germline V gene lookup returns CDR1 LNHDA and CDR2 SQIVND (reference sequence). Trimming stripped 7 bases from V and 2 bases from J, with 21 bases between. The DNA for the CDR3 is TGTGCCAGTAAAGGGCCCAGCGGGGGGGTAGGCAATCAGCCCCAGCATTTT. Translated: CASKGPSGGVGNQPQHF.

This chain uses TRBV14 with TRBJ2-1, with 7 nucleotides matching TRBD2. V shed 2 bases, J shed 8 bases, and the junction held 6 bases outside the gene matches. This CDR3 has 14 amino acids. Per germline, CDR1 SGHDN and CDR2 FVKESK. The CDR3 protein is CASSQFGGSYEQFF. CDR3 coding DNA: TGTGCCAGCAGCCAATTTGGCGGGAGCTATGAGCAGTTCTTC.

This clone has just a few counts. V gene TRBV9 combines with J gene TRBJ2-2; D remains unclear. The CDR3 extends over 16 amino acids. Germline-derived CDR1 and CDR2 are SGDLS and YYNGEE. V was clipped by 4 bases and J by 2 bases, with 15 bases between them. The CDR3 DNA follows: TGTGCCAGCAGCCTATACTTTGAGTCTAACACCGGGGAGCTGTTTTTT. It encodes CASSLYFESNTGELFF.

The CDR3 loop reads CASSLSWSSYNEQFF. DNA of the CDR3: TGTGCCAGCAGCTTGTCCTGGTCTTCCTACAATGAGCAGTTCTTC. The rearrangement links TRBV11-3 to TRBJ2-1; no firm D call. Germline V gene sequence: CDR1 SGHNT, CDR2 YENEEA. The CDR3 is made up of 15 amino acids. V lost 3 bases and J lost 1, with 10 bases in between.

The table lists this clone with a few counts. The rearrangement links TRBV5-1 to TRBJ2-4; 7 nucleotides agree with TRBD1. V dropped 0 bases and J dropped 6; count of bases not matched to a gene: 6. The CDR3 is 15 amino acids. Per the germline V gene, CDR1 is SGHRS and CDR2 is YFSETQ. CDR3 in DNA: TGCGCCAGCAGCTTGGCGGGACAGCCGACAAACATTCAGTACTTC. Residues: CASSLAGQPTNIQYF.

The chain couples TRBV5-1 to TRBJ1-4, with no clear D. V lost 4 bases and J lost 4, with 14 bases in between. Germline CDR1 reads SGHRS; CDR2 reads YFSETQ. This CDR3 is 15 amino acids long. The CDR3 protein is CASSRQGQDNEKLFF. CDR3 sequence (DNA): TGCGCCAGCAGCCGACAAGGTCAGGATAATGAAAAACTGTTTTTT. The variable domain in full, with the rest retrieved from reference TRBV5-1 and TRBJ1-4, is KAGVTQTPRYLIKTRGQQVTLSCSPISGHRSVSWYQQTPGQGLQFLFEYFSETQRNKGNFPGRFSGRQFSNSRSEMNVSTLELGDSALYLCASSRQGQDNEKLFFGSGTQLSVL.

V gene TRBV14 combines with J gene TRBJ2-1, with 8 bases that match TRBD2. CDR1 and CDR2 (germline): SGHDN, FVKESK. V shed 0 bases and J 6 bases; nucleotides not matched to a gene: 7. This CDR3 has 16 residues. The CDR3 loop is CASSQDLERESNEQFF. CDR3 nucleotide sequence: TGTGCCAGCAGCCAAGATCTGGAGCGGGAGAGCAATGAGCAGTTCTTC. The full variable domain, rest sourced from reference TRBV14 and TRBJ2-1, is EAGVTQFPSHSVIEKGQTVTLRCDPISGHDNLYWYRRVMGKEIKFLLHFVKESKQDESGMPNNRFLAERTGGTYSTLKVQPAELEDSGVYFCASSQDLERESNEQFFGPGTRLTVL.

The chain recombines TRBV29-1 with TRBJ1-1; D is possibly TRBD1 (6 bases). V shed 5 bases and J shed 0 bases, with 19 bases lying between them. CDR3 length: 16 residues. The V gene's germline CDR1 is SQVTM and CDR2 ANQGSEA. The CDR3 here is CSVSFLGQPVNTEAFF. DNA for the CDR3: TGCAGCGTTAGTTTTCTAGGACAGCCTGTGAACACTGAAGCTTTCTTT.

Comment on this clone: At one boundary the junction diverges from the germline segment, which might be a read error. The CDR3 DNA reads as TGTGCCAGCTCACGGGACAGGAACCCCGGGGAGCTGTTTTTT. Its translation is CASSRDRNPGELFF. The chain carries TRBV18 and TRBJ2-2, with TRBD1 matching over 8 bases. The CDR3 covers 14 residues. Germline CDR1 is KGHSH and CDR2 is LQKENI.

This clone was counted only a few times. The chain carries TRBV6-8 and TRBJ2-7; TRBD1 aligns across 10 bases. Germline values: CDR1 MNHGY, CDR2 SAAAGT. CDR3 length equals 16 residues. Trimming at V came to 0 bases and at J to 2 bases, leaving 4 bases not matched to a gene. The CDR3 DNA sequence: TGTGCCAGCAGTTACTCGGGACAGGGGCCCCCCTACGAGCAGTACTTC. Translation: CASSYSGQGPPYEQYF.

This clone was observed a few times. The V gene is TRBV11-3, the J gene TRBJ1-2, with D possibly TRBD1 on 5 matching bases. The CDR3 is 15 residues long. CDR1 is SGHNT, CDR2 YENEEA, per germline. The V gene lost 1 base and the J gene lost 0 bases, with 9 bases spanning the gap. Here the CDR3 DNA reads TGTGCCAGCAGCTTAGTCGGGGGGTCTAACTATGGCTACACCTTC. The encoded protein is CASSLVGGSNYGYTF.

This clone is a singleton in its sample. DNA of the CDR3: TGCGCCAGCAGCCAAAGGACAGGGGGAGAGACCCAGTACTTC. Translated: CASSQRTGGETQYF. The J gene is TRBJ2-5, the V gene TRBV5-1; 10 bases align to TRBD1. This CDR3 is built from 14 residues. Losses at the gene ends were 4 bases for V and 4 bases for J; bases not matched to a gene: 4. Germline CDR1 reads SGHRS; CDR2 reads YFSETQ.

This rearrangement joins TRBV6-8 to TRBJ1-3; no definite D call. This CDR3 is 15 amino acids long. V lost 3 bases to trimming and J lost 0 bases, with 9 bases between them. Per germline, CDR1 MNHGY and CDR2 SAAAGT. In DNA, the CDR3 is TGTGCCAGCAGTTATGGAGGGCACTCTGGAAACACCATATATTTT. Translating it yields CASSYGGHSGNTIYF.

CDR3 amino acids: CAWSPGQGLLEQYF. Written as DNA, the CDR3 is TGTGCCTGGAGTCCGGGACAGGGTCTGTTGGAGCAGTACTTC. V usage is TRBV30 and J usage is TRBJ2-7; 9 bases agree with TRBD1. V was pared by 2 bases and J by 7 bases, with 9 bases of the junction left unmatched. Germline assignment: CDR1 GTSNPN and CDR2 SVGIG (reference sequence). This CDR3 is 14 amino acids long.